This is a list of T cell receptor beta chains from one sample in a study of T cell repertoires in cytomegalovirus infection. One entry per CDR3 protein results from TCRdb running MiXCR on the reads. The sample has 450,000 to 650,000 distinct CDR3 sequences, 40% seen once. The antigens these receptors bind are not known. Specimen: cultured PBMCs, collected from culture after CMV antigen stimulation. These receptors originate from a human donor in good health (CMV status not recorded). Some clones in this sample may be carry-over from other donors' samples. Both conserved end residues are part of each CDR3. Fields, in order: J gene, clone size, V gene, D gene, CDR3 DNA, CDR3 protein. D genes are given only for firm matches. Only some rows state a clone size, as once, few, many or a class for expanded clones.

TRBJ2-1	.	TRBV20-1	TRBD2	TGCAGTTCCCCATCGGGACTAGTCCGCCGGTGGGGTGAGCAGTTCTTC	CSSPSGLVRRWGEQFF
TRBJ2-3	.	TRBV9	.	TGTGCCAGCGGAGATGTCCGGGGCGGCACAGATACGCAGTATTTT	CASGDVRGGTDTQYF
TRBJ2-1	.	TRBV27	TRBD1	TGTGCCAGCAGTAGACAGGGCTCCCTGCTCAATGAGCAGTTCTTC	CASSRQGSLLNEQFF
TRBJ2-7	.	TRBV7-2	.	TGTGCCAGCAGCTCCTTGGGGGGGGCCTCCTACGAGCAGTACTTC	CASSSLGGASYEQYF
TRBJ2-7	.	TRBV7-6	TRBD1	TGTGCCAGCAGCTTAGATAGGACAGGATACGAGCAGTACTTC	CASSLDRTGYEQYF
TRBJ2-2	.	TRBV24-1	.	TGTGCCACCAGTGATTTGCAAGGGCCTAGAGCCGGGGAGCTGTTTTTT	CATSDLQGPRAGELFF
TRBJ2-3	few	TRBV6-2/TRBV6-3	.	TGTGCCAGCAGTTACCAGAGCGGAGCCACAGATACGCAGTATTTT	CASSYQSGATDTQYF
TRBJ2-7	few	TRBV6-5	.	TGTGCCAGCAGTTTACCGGGACAAATCTACGAGCAGTACTTC	CASSLPGQIYEQYF
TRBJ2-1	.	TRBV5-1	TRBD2	TGCGCCAGCAGCTTGGCAACTATAGCGGGGGGGCCCTCCAATGAGCAGTTCTTC	CASSLATIAGGPSNEQFF
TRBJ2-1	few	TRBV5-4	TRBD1	TGTGCCAGCACCCAAGGACAGGGGAATTACAATGAGCAGTTCTTC	CASTQGQGNYNEQFF
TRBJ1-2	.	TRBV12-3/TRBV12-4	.	TGTGCCAGCAGTTTAAAGGGTATCAGCTATGGCTACACCTTC	CASSLKGISYGYTF
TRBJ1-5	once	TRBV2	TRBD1	TGTGCCAGCAGAGGACAGGGAAATAGCAATCAGCCCCAGCATTTT	CASRGQGNSNQPQHF
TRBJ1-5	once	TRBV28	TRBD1	TGTGCCAGCAGGGACAGGGATCACCAGCCCCAGCATTTT	CASRDRDHQPQHF
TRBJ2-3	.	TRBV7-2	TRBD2	TGTGCCAGCAGCCTATGGGGACTAGTATGGACGACAGATACGCAGTATTTT	CASSLWGLVWTTDTQYF
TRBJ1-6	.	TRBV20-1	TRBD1	TGCAGTGCTAGAGCATCCGGGACAGCAAATTCACCCCTCCACTTT	CSARASGTANSPLHF
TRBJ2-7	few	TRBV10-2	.	TGCGCCAGCAGTGACCCGGGGGCGTCGGGCGAGCAGTACTTC	CASSDPGASGEQYF
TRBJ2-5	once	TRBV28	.	TGTGCCAGCAGACGCTCGACGGAGCACAGCCAGGAGACCCAGTACTTC	CASRRSTEHSQETQYF
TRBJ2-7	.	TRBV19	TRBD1	TGTGCCAGTGGGCCCCAGGCGGCAGGGGGCGAGCAGTACTTC	CASGPQAAGGEQYF
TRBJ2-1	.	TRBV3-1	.	TGTGCCAGCAGCCAAGTTACGGGGGAGGAGTGGTTCTTC	CASSQVTGEEWFF
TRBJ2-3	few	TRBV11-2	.	TGTGCCAGCAGCCTCCCGGGTGGGCTGACGCCAGATACGCAGTATTTT	CASSLPGGLTPDTQYF
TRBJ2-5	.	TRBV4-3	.	TGCGCCAGCAGCCAACCCGGGCGGGAAAAGACCCAGTACTTC	CASSQPGREKTQYF
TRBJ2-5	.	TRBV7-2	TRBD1	TGTGCCAGCAGCGTAGACAGGGGGATAGAGACCCAGTACTTC	CASSVDRGIETQYF
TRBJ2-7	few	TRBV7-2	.	TGTGCCAGCAACCGACGAGCGGACTCCTACGAGCAGTACTTC	CASNRRADSYEQYF